One sample yielded the 10 T cell receptor beta chains listed below, sequenced in a study of follicular helper T cells after annual influenza vaccination. Time point here: 2013-2014 season, 7 days after vaccination. Generated by immunoSEQ multiplex PCR, the TCRdb table keeps only in-frame clones and is missing some. The sample carries 9,000 or so clones, 83% recorded once. Source: CXCR5+ CD38- circulating T follicular helper cells from blood, taken 7 days after influenza vaccination. Subset defined: circulating Tfh, non-naive CD4+CXCR5+PD-1+ (ICOS+CD38+ or ICOS-CD38-). Receptors originate from an adult who received the influenza vaccine.

The J gene is TRBJ2-5, the V gene TRBV9, with 13 bases lining up with TRBD2. The CDR3 loop spans 17 amino acids. Trimming took 0 bases from V and 5 from J; bases not matched to a gene: 7. CDR1 and CDR2 from the germline V gene are SGDLS and YYNGEE. The CDR3 region has the DNA TGTGCCAGCAGCGTAGGGGGGACTAGCGGGATGGGTGAGACCCAGTACTTC. Its protein product is CASSVGGTSGMGETQYF. The entire variable domain, with the rest obtained from reference TRBV9 and TRBJ2-5, is as follows: DSGVTQTPKHLITATGQRVTLRCSPRSGDLSVYWYQQSLDQGLQFLIQYYNGEERAKGNILERFSAQQFPDLHSELNLSSLELGDSALYFCASSVGGTSGMGETQYFGPGTRLLVL.

The chain couples TRBV6-1 to TRBJ2-2; D unresolved. This CDR3 spans 15 amino acids. The ends were cut back, 5 bases at V and 0 bases at J, with 10 bases in the middle. Germline V gives CDR1 MNHNS, CDR2 SASEGT. CDR3 sequence: CASSSHIANTGELFF. CDR3 DNA sequence: TGTGCCAGCAGTTCACATATCGCGAACACCGGGGAGCTGTTTTTT.

The chain joins TRBV19 to TRBJ2-1; tentative D call: TRBD1 (5 bases). This CDR3 is built from 13 residues. V shed 0 bases and J shed 15 bases, with 15 bases lying between them. The germline CDR1 and CDR2 sequences are LNHDA and SQIVND (reference sequence). CDR3 sequence reads: CASSIDGARHRFF. CDR3 nucleotides: TGTGCCAGTAGTATAGATGGGGCCCGGCATAGGTTCTTC.

The rearrangement joins TRBV5-1 to TRBJ2-3; 9 bases are a match to TRBD1. V lost 0 bases, J lost 6 bases, and 5 bases stayed unmatched. The length of the CDR3 is 15 residues. Germline-derived CDR1 and CDR2 are SGHRS and YFSETQ. The CDR3 sequence is CASSLGQGVSDTQYF. In nucleotides, the CDR3 is TGCGCCAGCAGCTTGGGACAGGGGGTTTCGGATACGCAGTATTTT.

This chain connects TRBV6-5 to TRBJ1-4; no clear D. The CDR3 spans 15 residues. Per the germline V gene, CDR1 is MNHEY and CDR2 is SVGAGI. V was trimmed by 6 bases and J by 1 base, leaving 12 bases between them. DNA for the CDR3: TGTGCCAGCAGCCCTGGCCCGGGAACTAATGAAAAACTGTTTTTT. Translating gives CASSPGPGTNEKLFF.

V usage is TRBV7-3 and J usage is TRBJ2-2; 9 positions match TRBD1. With V trimmed by 0 bases and J by 1 base, 6 bases remained unmatched. Germline CDR1 SGHTA, CDR2 FQGTGA. CDR3 size: 18 residues. CDR3 sequence reads: CASSLTGQGHMNTGELFF. For the CDR3, the DNA is TGTGCCAGCAGCTTAACGGGACAGGGCCATATGAACACCGGGGAGCTGTTTTTT.

This chain joins TRBV7-2 and TRBJ2-5; 8 nucleotides line up with TRBD2. CDR3 size: 15 residues. With 5 bases clipped from V and 5 bases from J, the junction kept 10 bases outside the gene matches. The V gene's germline CDR1 is SGHTA and CDR2 FQGNSA. CDR3 sequence (DNA): TGTGCCAGCAGCCAACGGGGGACTAGTAGTGAGACCCAGTACTTC. Its translation is CASSQRGTSSETQYF.

This chain connects TRBV6-4 to TRBJ1-5, with D possibly matching TRBD1 (6 bases). The CDR3 spans 15 residues. V dropped 6 bases and J dropped 5 bases, with 17 bases sitting between them. Per the germline V gene, CDR1 is MRHNA and CDR2 is SNTAGT. This chain's CDR3 is CASSADGQRDQPQHF. In nucleotides, the CDR3 is TGTGCCAGCAGCGCCGACGGACAGAGGGATCAGCCCCAGCATTTT.

Here the CDR3 DNA reads TGTGCCAGCAGTTTGACACAGGCAGATACGCAGTATTTT. It encodes CASSLTQADTQYF. The chain carries TRBV27 and TRBJ2-3; tentative D call: TRBD1 (5 bases). CDR3 length equals 13 residues. CDR1 and CDR2 from the germline V gene are MNHEY and SMNVEV (reference sequence). V lost 3 bases and J lost 4, with 8 bases in between.

This chain joins TRBV7-8 and TRBJ1-1, with D possibly being TRBD1 (6 bases). The CDR3 length is 13 residues. The ends were cut back, 3 bases at V and 9 bases at J, with 14 bases in the middle. CDR1 is SGHVS, CDR2 FQNEAQ, per germline. CDR3 sequence: CASSLTRQDKAFF. In DNA, the CDR3 is TGTGCCAGCAGCTTGACCCGACAGGATAAAGCTTTCTTT.